Shown below are 26 T cell receptor beta chains from a single sample sequenced in a study of blood T cell repertoires in COVID-19. Only in-frame clones appear in the TCRdb table, and some are missing; sequencing was by immunoSEQ multiplex PCR. The table shows some 40,000 clones, with about 80% occurring only once. The sequenced sample was peripheral blood. These receptors all come from a man between 65 and 80 years old with acute or convalescent COVID-19.

The genes are TRBV18 and TRBJ2-4; no definite D call. The CDR3 is 14 residues long. Trimming left V 2 bases short and J 6 bases short, with 11 bases between. From germline, CDR1 is KGHSH and CDR2 LQKENI. As DNA, the CDR3 is TGTGCCAGCTCACCAGCCACTTTAGCAAACATTCAGTACTTC. Its translation is CASSPATLANIQYF. The full variable domain, rest sourced from reference TRBV18 and TRBJ2-4, is NAGVMQNPRHLVRRRGQEARLRCSPMKGHSHVYWYRQLPEEGLKFMVYLQKENIIDESGMPKERFSAEFPKEGPSILRIQQVVRGDSAAYFCASSPATLANIQYFGAGTRLSVL.

The chain is built from TRBV11-3 and TRBJ2-2; no reliable D call. CDR1 is SGHNT, CDR2 YENEEA, per germline. The CDR3 spans 13 residues. Trimming left V 5 bases short and J 2 bases short, with 6 bases between. The CDR3 loop is CASSRLNTGELFF. As DNA, the CDR3 is TGTGCCAGCAGCCGACTTAACACCGGGGAGCTGTTTTTT.

The chain couples TRBV6-6 to TRBJ1-3, with 10 bases identical to TRBD1. The CDR3 consists of 16 residues. Trimming removed 5 bases from V and 1 base from J; junction bases left unmatched: 5. CDR1 is MNHNY, CDR2 SVGAGI, per germline (reference sequence). The CDR3 DNA follows: TGTGCCAGCAGTCTGACAGGGGGCAGGTCTGGAAACACCATATATTTT. It codes for CASSLTGGRSGNTIYF.

The chain combines TRBV7-8 with TRBJ2-5; a possible D gene is TRBD1 (5 bases). Per the germline V gene, CDR1 is SGHVS and CDR2 is FQNEAQ. The CDR3 is 14 residues long. V was trimmed by 1 base and J by 2 bases, leaving 8 bases between them. CDR3 region: CASSLGRQQETQYF. The CDR3 DNA sequence: TGTGCCAGCAGCTTAGGAAGACAGCAAGAGACCCAGTACTTC. The full variable domain, completed using reference TRBV7-8 and TRBJ2-5, is GAGVSQSPRYKVAKRGQDVALRCDPISGHVSLFWYQQALGQGPEFLTYFQNEAQLDKSGLPSDRFFAERPEGSVSTLKIQRTQQEDSAVYLCASSLGRQQETQYFGPGTRLLVL.

The rearrangement links TRBV18 to TRBJ1-5; the match to TRBD1 covers 12 bases. This CDR3 region has 18 residues. Germline values: CDR1 KGHSH, CDR2 LQKENI. V was pared by 6 bases and J by 2 bases, with 11 bases of the junction left unmatched. CDR3 loop: CASSTGTGGLTGNQPQHF. The CDR3 DNA sequence: TGTGCCAGCTCTACCGGGACAGGGGGCTTGACTGGCAATCAGCCCCAGCATTTT.

The chain links TRBV7-6 to TRBJ2-3; 13 nucleotides align to TRBD2. V lost 5 bases and J lost 1; bases outside the gene matches: 15. Per the germline V gene, CDR1 is SGHVS and CDR2 is FNYEAQ. The CDR3 runs 20 residues. The CDR3: CASSPRTSGGPRFGTDTQYF. The CDR3 DNA follows: TGTGCCAGCAGCCCCCGGACTAGCGGGGGCCCCCGATTTGGCACAGATACGCAGTATTTT.

This sequence joins TRBV9 and TRBJ2-1; TRBD2 matches at 14 bases. The CDR3 is made up of 16 amino acids. Germline CDR1 SGDLS, CDR2 YYNGEE. The J segment lost 4 bases and the V segment lost 4 bases, leaving 4 bases of the junction unmatched. The chain's CDR3 is CASSPRLAGGYNEQFF. The CDR3 DNA reads as TGTGCCAGCAGCCCCCGACTAGCGGGGGGGTACAATGAGCAGTTCTTC.

The chain joins TRBV6-1 to TRBJ2-3, with D tentatively TRBD2 (6 bases). Per germline, CDR1 MNHNS and CDR2 SASEGT. The CDR3 totals 16 residues. V lost 4 bases, J lost 0 bases, and 14 bases lay in between. The CDR3 protein is CASSVRTGASTDTQYF. The CDR3 nucleotides are TGTGCCAGCAGTGTCAGGACGGGAGCTAGCACAGATACGCAGTATTTT.

The chain has TRBV12-5 and TRBJ2-3; D ambiguous. The CDR3 sequence is 14 residues long. Trimming shortened V by 2 bases and J by 2 bases, and 8 bases separated the two germline ends. From germline, CDR1 is LGHNT and CDR2 FRNRAP. The CDR3 nucleotides are TGTGCTAGTGGTTTGCCCCCTATCACAGATACGCAGTATTTT. It yields the protein CASGLPPITDTQYF.

This rearrangement joins TRBV6-5 to TRBJ2-3; tentatively, D is TRBD2 (5 bases). Trimming shortened V by 2 bases and J by 2 bases, and 14 bases separated the two germline ends. The CDR3 sequence is 16 residues long. Per the germline V gene, CDR1 is MNHEY and CDR2 is SVGAGI. The CDR3 reads CASSYGRGRNTDTQYF. In DNA form, the CDR3 reads TGTGCCAGCAGTTACGGACGGGGTCGAAACACAGATACGCAGTATTTT.

J is TRBJ2-1 and V is TRBV29-1; 12 bases are a match to TRBD2. CDR1 and CDR2 from the germline V gene are SQVTM and ANQGSEA. CDR3 size: 15 residues. V dropped 3 bases and J dropped 7; count of bases not matched to a gene: 7. CDR3 in DNA: TGCAGCGTTGACCGGACTAGCGGGGTGAGGAATGAGCAGTTCTTC. Translating gives CSVDRTSGVRNEQFF.

As DNA, the CDR3 is TGTGCCAGCAGCCCTCGGGGGACCTCCTACAATGAGCAGTTCTTC. Amino acid sequence: CASSPRGTSYNEQFF. The genes are TRBV7-2 and TRBJ2-1; a weak D match, TRBD2 (6 bases). There are 15 residues in the CDR3. Trimming removed 5 bases at V and 0 bases at J, with 11 bases between. Looked up from germline, CDR1 is SGHTA and CDR2 is FQGNSA.

This chain joins TRBV6-2 or TRBV6-3 and TRBJ2-1, with TRBD2 matching over 11 bases. V lost 3 bases and J lost 4; bases outside the gene matches: 8. The CDR3 runs to 17 residues. Germline V CDR1 and CDR2: MNHEY, SVGEGT. The CDR3 spells CASSYRLAGGHYNEQFF. CDR3 DNA sequence: TGTGCCAGCAGTTATAGGCTAGCGGGGGGACATTACAATGAGCAGTTCTTC.

The chain joins TRBV19 to TRBJ2-7; D is perhaps TRBD1 (6 bases). V lost 8 bases and J lost 4, with 15 bases in between. CDR1 LNHDA and CDR2 SQIVND come from the germline V gene (reference sequence). The CDR3 has 13 amino acids. The CDR3 loop is CASGPGVHYEQYF. In nucleotides, the CDR3 is TGTGCCAGTGGTCCAGGGGTTCATTACGAGCAGTACTTC.

The V call is TRBV7-2, the J call TRBJ1-1; D not resolved. In germline, CDR1 is SGHTA, CDR2 FQGNSA. The CDR3 length is 17 residues. With 5 bases removed from V and 3 bases from J, the gap between germline ends came to 22 bases. The CDR3 coding sequence is TGTGCCAGCAGCCCCCTCGGGAGACCCATGGGGTACACTGAAGCTTTCTTT. It specifies CASSPLGRPMGYTEAFF.

The chain employs TRBV7-2 and TRBJ1-3, with 9 bases aligning to TRBD1. CDR3 size: 15 residues. The V and J ends lost 7 bases and 4 bases, in that order; junction bases with no gene match: 8. Germline V gene sequence: CDR1 SGHTA, CDR2 FQGNSA. CDR3 amino acids: CASTQGQGGGNTIYF. CDR3 DNA: TGTGCCAGCACCCAGGGACAGGGTGGAGGAAACACCATATATTTT.

This clone was seen once. V usage is TRBV3-1 (or the pseudogene TRBV3-2) and J usage is TRBJ2-7; TRBD1 matches at 9 bases. The CDR3 sequence is 14 residues long. Germline trimming cut 5 bases from V and 5 bases from J; bases unmatched to any gene: 7. Germline lookup yields CDR1 LGHDT and CDR2 YNNKEL (reference sequence). In DNA, the CDR3 is TGTGCCAGCAGCGCCCGGGACAGGGATGACGAGCAGTACTTC. Translation gives CASSARDRDDEQYF.

The rearrangement uses TRBV6-5 and TRBJ1-1, with 9 bases lining up with TRBD1. The germline gives CDR1 MNHEY, CDR2 SVGAGI. This CDR3 comprises 14 residues. The V and J ends lost 5 bases and 11 bases, in that order; junction bases with no gene match: 12. Here the CDR3 reads CASSQITGGGEAFF. CDR3 bases: TGTGCCAGCAGTCAAATTACAGGGGGCGGGGAGGCTTTCTTT.

This chain uses TRBV2 with TRBJ1-3, with D perhaps TRBD1 (6 bases). This CDR3 spans 14 amino acids. CDR1 is SNHLY, CDR2 FYNNEI, per germline. Trimming took 5 bases from V and 3 from J, leaving 11 bases between them. The CDR3 reads CASSISGDGNTIYF. In nucleotides, the CDR3 is TGTGCCAGCAGTATCTCAGGGGATGGAAACACCATATATTTT.

This clone appeared a few times. This chain uses TRBV12-3 or TRBV12-4 with TRBJ1-2; a weak D match, TRBD1 (6 bases). The CDR3 extends over 11 amino acids. Trimming took off 10 bases at V and 8 bases at J, with 14 bases between the two ends. CDR3 nucleotide sequence: TGTGCCACCTCACAGGGTATGGGCTACACCTTC. This encodes CATSQGMGYTF.

Only one count was recorded for this clone. The J gene is TRBJ2-2, the V gene TRBV2; D gene ambiguous. CDR1 is SNHLY, CDR2 FYNNEI, per germline. CDR3 length: 15 amino acids. V dropped 4 bases and J dropped 1 base, with 10 bases sitting between them. Here the CDR3 DNA reads TGTGCCAGCAGTGGAAGAGTAAAGAACACCGGGGAGCTGTTTTTT. Protein product: CASSGRVKNTGELFF.

V is TRBV5-5 and J is TRBJ1-4, with 9 positions matching TRBD1. Trimming took 1 base from V and 2 from J; bases not matched to a gene: 6. This CDR3 contains 17 residues. The germline V gene encodes CDR1 SGHKS and CDR2 YYEKEE (reference sequence). DNA for the CDR3: TGTGCCAGCAGCTTGAGGGACAGGGTGGGGACTAATGAAAAACTGTTTTTT. Its translation: CASSLRDRVGTNEKLFF.

The rearrangement uses TRBV3-1 (or the pseudogene TRBV3-2) and TRBJ1-6; unclear D gene. V lost 4 bases to trimming and J lost 0 bases, with 7 bases between them. The CDR3 covers 15 residues. Germline CDR1 LGHDT, CDR2 YNNKEL (reference sequence). The CDR3 region is CASSRLSSYNSPLHF. In nucleotides, the CDR3 is TGTGCCAGCAGCCGTTTGAGCTCCTATAATTCACCCCTCCACTTT.

The chain is built from TRBV24-1 and TRBJ1-2; the D gene is possibly TRBD1 (6 bases). Trimming removed 3 bases from V and 2 bases from J, with 9 bases in between. The CDR3 totals 14 residues. In germline, CDR1 is KGHDR, CDR2 SFDVKD. CDR3 loop: CATSDPDRNYGYTF. The CDR3 DNA reads TGTGCCACCAGTGATCCTGACAGGAACTATGGCTACACCTTC.

This clone was observed a handful of times. The gene calls are TRBV2 and TRBJ2-5; D may be TRBD1 (6 bases). V lost 6 bases and J lost 4, with 6 bases in between. This CDR3 has 11 residues. Looked up from germline, CDR1 is SNHLY and CDR2 is FYNNEI. The CDR3 nucleotides are TGTGCCAGCAGCAGGGGAGAGACCCAGTACTTC. Translating it yields CASSRGETQYF. The full variable domain, its missing parts supplied by reference TRBV2 and TRBJ2-5, is EPEVTQTPSHQVTQMGQEVILRCVPISNHLYFYWYRQILGQKVEFLVSFYNNEISEKSEIFDDQFSVERPDGSNFTLKIRSTKLEDSAMYFCASSRGETQYFGPGTRLLVL.

This clone was recorded once. CDR3 loop: CASSLTGSNEAFF. As DNA, the CDR3 is TGTGCCAGCAGCTTAACGGGGTCGAATGAAGCTTTCTTT. The chain recombines TRBV11-1 with TRBJ1-1; no clear D gene. Per germline, CDR1 SGHAT and CDR2 FQDESV (reference sequence). Trimming removed 2 bases from V and 7 bases from J, with 11 bases in between. CDR3 length: 13 residues.